This is a list of T cell receptor beta chains from one sample in a study of cytomegalovirus exposure and HLA in healthy donors. Sequenced by immunoSEQ multiplex PCR; TCRdb stores in-frame clones only, minus some. The data contain 70,000 to 95,000 clones, 76% of them singletons. Material: PBMCs. The receptor source for this set is a man aged 25-45 years in good health and CMV-seropositive. The CDR3 runs from the conserved cysteine through the conserved F or W. Some rows mark clone size as missing; the rest say once, few, many or name a class of expanded clone.

abundance,v_gene,CDR3aa
few,TRBV19,CASIPEDHSGNTIYF
.,TRBV9,CASSDSGTGGRRRTGELFF
.,TRBV4-2,CASSEGPSDEKLFF
.,TRBV14,CASSQDYYEQYF
few,TRBV29-1,CSTLRGGDEQFF
.,TRBV19,CASSIDRLNTEAFF
.,TRBV19,CASSIDLQGRKHGYTF
few,TRBV28,CASLRTGDAEAFF
.,TRBV5-6,CASSLTRLNLEAFF
.,TRBV5-1,CASSPGGGVAGGPRNEQFF
medium-sized,TRBV5-1,CASGAPGQDTDTQYF
.,TRBV27,CASSSQVNTGELFF
.,TRBV2,CASRLRVENYGYTF
once,TRBV7-3,CASSYLGGDTDTQYF
.,TRBV5-6,CASSQTGVQPQHF
.,TRBV9,CASSVEWEAEAFF
.,TRBV5-1,CASSFRQALTGELFF
.,TRBV7-7,CASSLGGPGGETQYF
.,TRBV9,CASSVGETNYGYTF
.,TRBV5-1,CASSFPRTGGGTEAFF
.,TRBV7-2,CASSLGLAGDEQYF
.,TRBV11-2,CASSQGGVGQPQHF
.,TRBV7-2,CASSPRVTPEAFF
.,TRBV4-1,CASSQEEGAFSYEQYF
once,TRBV29-1,CSVGTGPSGNTIYF
once,TRBV28,CASSPGGTGTGELFF
.,TRBV2,CASSFGTSFYEQYF